These T cell receptor beta chains were read from a single sample in a study of blood T cell repertoires in COVID-19. This table comes from immunoSEQ multiplex PCR, and its TCRdb copy is limited to in-frame clones, with some not included. Among about 210,000 clones listed, about nine tenths were seen once. Sequencing was done on a sample of peripheral blood. These receptors were collected from a man in his forties or fifties with acute or convalescent COVID-19. Both conserved end residues are trimmed from each CDR3. D genes are given only for firm matches.

NA	TRBV7-3	TRBJ2-1	ASSPNRALAGNEQF
NA	TRBV6-5	TRBJ1-2	ASSYSDSSGYT
TRBD1	TRBV7-9	TRBJ2-7	ASSLRDRDPYEQY
TRBD2	TRBV19	TRBJ2-7	ASSQYGGGPAGGPYEQY
TRBD1	TRBV6-5	TRBJ1-1	ASRGQGIMSSEAF
NA	TRBV4-2	TRBJ2-7	ASGRGDPYEQY
TRBD2	TRBV7-2	TRBJ2-7	ASSQPERGLSYEQY
TRBD2	TRBV5-1	TRBJ2-7	ASSLGSGMSYEQY
NA	TRBV13	TRBJ1-3	ASSLDTSSGNTIY
TRBD1	TRBV4-1	TRBJ2-3	ASSQGQGSSDTQY
TRBD1	TRBV4-3	TRBJ2-1	ASSQDDRDEQF
TRBD1	TRBV4-1	TRBJ2-6	ASSLRTGLLSGANVLT
NA	TRBV2	TRBJ2-1	ASSEFRGGNYEQF
TRBD1	TRBV5-4	TRBJ2-7	ASSFFPGTGGYEQY
NA	TRBV5-5	TRBJ2-3	ASSLVVLSTDTQY
TRBD1	TRBV7-9	TRBJ1-1	ASSATGGENTEAF
NA	TRBV19	TRBJ1-2	ASGRSNGYT
TRBD1	TRBV28	TRBJ2-2	ASSFLQGGNSGELF
NA	TRBV28	TRBJ1-6	ASSSLAGNSPLH
NA	TRBV19	TRBJ1-1	ASSIGGRMNTEAF
TRBD1	TRBV18	TRBJ1-3	ASSLGTDGNTIY
NA	TRBV6-5	TRBJ1-2	ASMGARNYGYT
NA	TRBV7-9	TRBJ2-7	ASSSQGSYEQY
NA	TRBV2	TRBJ1-1	ASGEQGGETEAF
NA	TRBV11-3	TRBJ2-2	ASTAGAAHTGELF
NA	TRBV5-8	TRBJ1-1	ASSLEAGTGAF
NA	TRBV5-1	TRBJ2-7	ASSGGTPYEQY
TRBD1	TRBV10-3	TRBJ1-5	AISAQGQDSNQPQH
NA	TRBV6-6	TRBJ1-1	ASSYESEAF
NA	TRBV21-1	TRBJ2-1	ASYRSSYNEQF
TRBD2	TRBV7-2	TRBJ2-7	ASSFASSGRYEQY
NA	TRBV11-2	TRBJ1-6	ASSILQGPSYNSPLH
NA	TRBV3-1/TRBV3-2	TRBJ1-2	ASSQQGGYGYT
NA	TRBV2	TRBJ2-1	ASGVGQAGDEQF
NA	TRBV27	TRBJ1-5	ASRSTHGGLGQPQH
TRBD2	TRBV27	TRBJ2-1	ASSLAGAYNEQF
TRBD2	TRBV3-1/TRBV3-2	TRBJ2-5	ASSPARAGGDQETQY
TRBD1	TRBV2	TRBJ1-2	ASSSDRGGGYGYT
NA	TRBV2	TRBJ1-6	ASSESTFWTQPVNSPLH
TRBD1	TRBV6-5	TRBJ2-3	AITPGTGYTDTQY
NA	TRBV25-1	TRBJ2-7	ASSDPGTYEQY
TRBD1	TRBV28	TRBJ2-4	ASSPGTGRNIQY
NA	TRBV18	TRBJ1-5	ASSYGRDNQPQH
NA	TRBV27	TRBJ1-6	ASSLSLRAYNSPLH
TRBD2	TRBV6-5	TRBJ2-1	ASSSRSGGVEQF
NA	TRBV19	TRBJ1-1	ASSIDVIGVTEAF
NA	TRBV19	TRBJ2-1	ASEDSGDYNEQF
NA	TRBV5-4	TRBJ1-1	ASSLGPQGFTEAF
NA	TRBV12-3/TRBV12-4	TRBJ2-2	ASSLQNTGELF
TRBD2	TRBV19	TRBJ2-7	ATEGLAGGEQY
TRBD1	TRBV5-1	TRBJ2-7	ASGAGQGSYEQY
TRBD1	TRBV4-1	TRBJ2-3	ASSQAPGQGADTQY
NA	TRBV7-3	TRBJ2-7	ASSLGPADSSYEQY
NA	TRBV4-2	TRBJ2-6	ASSQDNRAEAGANVLT
NA	TRBV5-6	TRBJ2-7	ASSLNPGLQPSYEQY
NA	TRBV15	TRBJ2-2	ATSSLTVNTGELF
TRBD1	TRBV12-3/TRBV12-4	TRBJ2-5	ASGTGWDETQY